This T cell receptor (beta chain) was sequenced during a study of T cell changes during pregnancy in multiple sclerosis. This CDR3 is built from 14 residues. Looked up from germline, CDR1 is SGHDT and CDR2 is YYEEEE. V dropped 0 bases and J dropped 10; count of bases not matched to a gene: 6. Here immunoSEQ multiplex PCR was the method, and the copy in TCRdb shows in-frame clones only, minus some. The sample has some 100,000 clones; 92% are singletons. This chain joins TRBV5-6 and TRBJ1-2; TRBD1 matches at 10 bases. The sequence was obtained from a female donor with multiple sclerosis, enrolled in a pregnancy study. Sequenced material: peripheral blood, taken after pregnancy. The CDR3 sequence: CASSLVGQGEVYTF. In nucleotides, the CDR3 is TGTGCCAGCAGCTTGGTAGGACAGGGGGAAGTCTACACCTTC.